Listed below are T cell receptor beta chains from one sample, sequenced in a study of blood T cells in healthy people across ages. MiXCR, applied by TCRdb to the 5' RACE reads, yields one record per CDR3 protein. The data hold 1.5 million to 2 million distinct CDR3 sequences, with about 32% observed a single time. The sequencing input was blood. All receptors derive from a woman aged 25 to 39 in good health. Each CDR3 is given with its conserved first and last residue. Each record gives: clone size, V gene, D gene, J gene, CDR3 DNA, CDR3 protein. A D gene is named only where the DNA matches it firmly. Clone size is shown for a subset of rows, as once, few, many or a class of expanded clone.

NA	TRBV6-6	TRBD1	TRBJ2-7	TGTGCCAGCAGTTACTCGCGGACAGGTCCCCCCGAGCAGTACTTC	CASSYSRTGPPEQYF
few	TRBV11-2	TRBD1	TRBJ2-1	TGTGCCAGCAGCTTAGTCGGCAGGGGGAAGAGAAATGAGCAGTTCTTC	CASSLVGRGKRNEQFF
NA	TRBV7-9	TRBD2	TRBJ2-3	TGTGCCAGCAGCTTAGCGCTAGCGGTACCTAGCACAGATACGCAGTATTTT	CASSLALAVPSTDTQYF
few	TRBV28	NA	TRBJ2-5	TGTGCCAGCAGTCGCCAGGTCAGGGAGGAAGAGACCCAGTACTTC	CASSRQVREEETQYF
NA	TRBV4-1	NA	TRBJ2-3	TGCGCCAGCAGCCAAGAGCCCGTTTACACAGATACGCAGTATTTT	CASSQEPVYTDTQYF
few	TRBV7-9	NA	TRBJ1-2	TGTGCCAGCAGCTTAGAACCAGGGGCGGGAGGCTACACCTTC	CASSLEPGAGGYTF
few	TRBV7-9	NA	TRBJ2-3	TGTGCCAGCACGGGAGCCCCCACAGATACGCAGTATTTT	CASTGAPTDTQYF
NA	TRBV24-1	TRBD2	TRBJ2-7	TGTGCCACCTCTTTCACCGGGACTAGCATCAAATACGAGCAGTACTTC	CATSFTGTSIKYEQYF
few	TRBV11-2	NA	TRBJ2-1	TGTGCCAGCAGCCCCTCCTGGGGCGGGAATGAGCAGTTCTTC	CASSPSWGGNEQFF
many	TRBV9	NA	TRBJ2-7	TGTGCCAGCAGCGTAGGGGGACCCGTCGGGGTCGAGCAGTACTTC	CASSVGGPVGVEQYF
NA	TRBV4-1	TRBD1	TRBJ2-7	TGCGCCAGCAGCCAAGATGAGGCGAGGACAGGGGGGTACGAGCAGTACTTC	CASSQDEARTGGYEQYF
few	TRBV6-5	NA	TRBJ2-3	TGTGCCAGCAGTTACTCGCGGAGTCGGCCCACAGATACGCAGTATTTT	CASSYSRSRPTDTQYF
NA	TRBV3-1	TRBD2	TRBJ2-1	TGTGCCAGCCTCTTAGCGGGGGGGCCTCGGGATGAGCAGTTCTTC	CASLLAGGPRDEQFF
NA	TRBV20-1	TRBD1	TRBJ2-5	TGCAGTGCCCGGGGACAGGGAAACCAAGAGACCCAGTACTTC	CSARGQGNQETQYF
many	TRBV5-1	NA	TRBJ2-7	TGTGCCAGCAGCTCGGGTTCCTACGAGCAGTACTTC	CASSSGSYEQYF
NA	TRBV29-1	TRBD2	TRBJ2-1	TGCGGCGGGGGAGCGGGGCGGGTAAATGAGCAGTTCTTC	CGGGAGRVNEQFF
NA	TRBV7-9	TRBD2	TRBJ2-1	TGTGCCAGCAGCTCCAAGGGACTAGCATACGAGCAGTTCTTC	CASSSKGLAYEQFF
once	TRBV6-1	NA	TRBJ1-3	TGTGCCAGCAGTGAATTGGCAGCCCCAACCTCTGGAAACACCATATATTTT	CASSELAAPTSGNTIYF
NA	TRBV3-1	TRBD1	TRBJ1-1	TGTGCCAGCAACCAAGATCCGGCAGGGGGAACTGAAGCTTTCTTT	CASNQDPAGGTEAFF
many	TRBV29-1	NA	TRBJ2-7	TGCAGCGTTTTACGCGGGGACGTAGCCTACGAGCAGTACTTC	CSVLRGDVAYEQYF
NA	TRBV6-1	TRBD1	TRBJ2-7	TGTGCCAGCAGGGCAATGACAGGGAGCAGCTCCTACGAGCAGTACTTC	CASRAMTGSSSYEQYF
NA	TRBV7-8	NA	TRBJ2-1	TGTGCCAGCGGCACGGGCCCCCCTGGGAGTGAGCAGTTCTTC	CASGTGPPGSEQFF
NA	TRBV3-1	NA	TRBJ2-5	TGTGCCAGCGGCCTTGGGGAGAGACTAGTGCCCCACCAAGAGACCCGGTACTTC	CASGLGERLVPHQETRYF
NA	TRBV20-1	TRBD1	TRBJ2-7	TGCAGTGCTAGAGTTACAGGGGTCGGGCAGTACTTC	CSARVTGVGQYF